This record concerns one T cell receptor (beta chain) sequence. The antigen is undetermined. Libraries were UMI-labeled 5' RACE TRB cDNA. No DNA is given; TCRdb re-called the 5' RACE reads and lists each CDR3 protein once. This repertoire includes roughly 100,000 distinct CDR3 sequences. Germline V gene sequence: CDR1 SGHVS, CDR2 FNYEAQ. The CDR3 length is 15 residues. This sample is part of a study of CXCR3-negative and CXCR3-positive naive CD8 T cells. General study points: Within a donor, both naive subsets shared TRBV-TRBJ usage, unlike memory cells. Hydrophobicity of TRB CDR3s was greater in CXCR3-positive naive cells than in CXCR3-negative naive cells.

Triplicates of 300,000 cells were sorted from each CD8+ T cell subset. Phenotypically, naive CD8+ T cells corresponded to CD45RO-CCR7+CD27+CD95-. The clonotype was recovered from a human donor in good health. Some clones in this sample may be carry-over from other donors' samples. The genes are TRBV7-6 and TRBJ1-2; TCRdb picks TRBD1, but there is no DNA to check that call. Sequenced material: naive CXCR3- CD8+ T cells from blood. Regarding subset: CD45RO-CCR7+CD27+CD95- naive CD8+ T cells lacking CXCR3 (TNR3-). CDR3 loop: CASSLGTGPGYGYTF.